One and the same sample provided the 7 T cell receptor beta chains below, sequenced in a study of blood T cell repertoires in COVID-19. The table came from immunoSEQ multiplex PCR; TCRdb's copy has only in-frame clones and leaves some out. The table lists around 110,000 clones, approximately 88% of them singletons. The sequencing sample was made of peripheral blood. These receptors were obtained from a man aged 40-49 years with active or convalescent COVID-19.

J is TRBJ2-3 and V is TRBV4-3; TRBD2 agrees at 8 bases. The CDR3 is made up of 17 amino acids. Germline CDR1 is LGHNA and CDR2 is YSLEER. V trimming: 3 bases; J trimming: 4 bases; junction bases outside the gene matches: 12. The CDR3 loop is CASSQGPGREVADTQYF. DNA of the CDR3: TGCGCCAGCAGCCAGGGGCCGGGGCGGGAGGTAGCAGATACGCAGTATTTT.

The genes are TRBV18 and TRBJ1-2, with 7 positions matching TRBD1. Germline V gene lookup returns CDR1 KGHSH and CDR2 LQKENI. The ends lost 4 bases at V and 0 bases at J; junction bases unmatched: 5. The CDR3 is 15 amino acids. This chain's CDR3 is CASSQGARTNYGYTF. The CDR3 DNA sequence: TGTGCCAGCTCACAGGGGGCGCGCACTAACTATGGCTACACCTTC. The whole variable domain, filled in from reference TRBV18 and TRBJ1-2, reads NAGVMQNPRHLVRRRGQEARLRCSPMKGHSHVYWYRQLPEEGLKFMVYLQKENIIDESGMPKERFSAEFPKEGPSILRIQQVVRGDSAAYFCASSQGARTNYGYTFGSGTRLTVV.

The chain combines TRBV6-2 or TRBV6-3 with TRBJ2-3; the D is unclear. The CDR3 contains 12 residues. V lost 0 bases and J 14 bases, leaving 12 bases between the germline ends. Germline V gene sequence: CDR1 MNHEY, CDR2 SVGEGT. CDR3 nucleotides: TGTGCCAGCAGTTACTCGAGTAACCCCCCGTATTTT. Protein: CASSYSSNPPYF.

V is TRBV3-1 (or the pseudogene TRBV3-2) and J is TRBJ1-3; 8 bases match TRBD1. CDR1 and CDR2 (germline): LGHDT, YNNKEL (reference sequence). The CDR3 sequence is 14 residues long. Trimming took 4 bases from V and 7 from J; bases not matched to a gene: 6. The CDR3 DNA reads TGTGCCAGCAGCCGACCCGGACAGGGCAACACCATATATTTT. Its translation: CASSRPGQGNTIYF.

V usage is TRBV7-2 and J usage is TRBJ2-7; TRBD2 aligns across 11 bases. From germline, CDR1 is SGHTA and CDR2 FQGNSA. Losses at the gene ends were 1 base for V and 10 bases for J; bases not matched to a gene: 12. The CDR3 spans 16 residues. Written as DNA, the CDR3 is TGTGCCAGCAGCTTAGAGGGCTCACTAGCGGGAGTTGTACAGTACTTC. Encoded protein: CASSLEGSLAGVVQYF.

The CDR3 loop is CASSLGAGEDTGELFF. For the CDR3, the DNA is TGTGCCAGCAGCTTAGGGGCAGGGGAAGACACCGGGGAGCTGTTTTTT. This chain uses TRBV13 with TRBJ2-2; D may be TRBD1 (6 bases). V was pared by 0 bases and J by 3 bases, with 11 bases between. The germline CDR1 and CDR2 sequences are PRHDT and FYEKMQ (reference sequence). There are 16 residues in the CDR3.

Written as DNA, the CDR3 is TGTGCCACCAGTGATCCGAGCGGACGGAGCTCCTACAATGAGCAGTTCTTC. Its protein product is CATSDPSGRSSYNEQFF. The V and J genes are TRBV24-1 and TRBJ2-1; D is possibly TRBD2 (5 bases). Germline V gives CDR1 KGHDR, CDR2 SFDVKD. CDR3 length: 17 residues. V shed 3 bases and J shed 0 bases, with 14 bases lying between them.